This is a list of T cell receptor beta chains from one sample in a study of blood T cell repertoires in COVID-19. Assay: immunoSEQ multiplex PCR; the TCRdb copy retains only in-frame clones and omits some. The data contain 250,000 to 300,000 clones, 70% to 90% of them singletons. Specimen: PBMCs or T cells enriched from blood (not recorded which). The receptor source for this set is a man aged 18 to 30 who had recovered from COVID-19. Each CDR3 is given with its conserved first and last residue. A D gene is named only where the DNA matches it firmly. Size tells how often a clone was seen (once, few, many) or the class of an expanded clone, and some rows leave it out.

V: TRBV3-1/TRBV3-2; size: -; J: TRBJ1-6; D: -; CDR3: CASSQGASAYNSPLHF; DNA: TGTGCCAGCAGCCAGGGGGCCAGCGCCTATAATTCACCCCTCCACTTT
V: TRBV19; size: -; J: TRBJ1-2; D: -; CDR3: CASTDSTGGGYGYTF; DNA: TGTGCCAGTACCGATTCGACAGGAGGAGGCTATGGCTACACCTTC
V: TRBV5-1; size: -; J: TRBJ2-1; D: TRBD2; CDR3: CASSPMAGGYNEQFF; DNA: TGCGCCAGCAGCCCGATGGCGGGGGGGTACAATGAGCAGTTCTTC
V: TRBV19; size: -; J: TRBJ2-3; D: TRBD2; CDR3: CASSIWRGGAQDTQYF; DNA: TGTGCCAGTAGTATTTGGCGGGGGGGGGCGCAGGATACGCAGTATTTT
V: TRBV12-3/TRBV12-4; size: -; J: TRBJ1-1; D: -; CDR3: CATSREMNTEAFF; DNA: TGTGCCACTTCACGGGAAATGAACACTGAAGCTTTCTTT
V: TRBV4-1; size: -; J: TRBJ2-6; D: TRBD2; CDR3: CASSQEAISGRAAGANVLTF; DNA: TGCGCCAGCAGCCAAGAGGCCATTAGCGGGAGGGCGGCTGGGGCCAACGTCCTGACTTTC
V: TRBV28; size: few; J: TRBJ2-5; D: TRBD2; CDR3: CASSLWGGAETQYF; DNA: TGTGCCAGCAGTTTATGGGGAGGGGCGGAGACCCAGTACTTC
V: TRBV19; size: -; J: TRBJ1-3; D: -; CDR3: CASRTDGRGSPSGNTIYF; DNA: TGTGCCAGTAGGACAGATGGGAGGGGTTCGCCCTCTGGAAACACCATATATTTT
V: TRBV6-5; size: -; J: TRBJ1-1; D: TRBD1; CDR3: CASSYSRQGGTEAFF; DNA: TGTGCCAGCAGTTACTCGAGACAGGGAGGTACTGAAGCTTTCTTT
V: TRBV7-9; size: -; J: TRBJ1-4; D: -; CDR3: CASSPRGAANEKLFF; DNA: TGTGCCAGCAGCCCAAGGGGTGCAGCTAATGAAAAACTGTTTTTT
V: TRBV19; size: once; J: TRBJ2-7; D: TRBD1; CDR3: CASSPSGTGGYEQYF; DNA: TGTGCCAGTAGTCCATCCGGGACAGGGGGCTACGAGCAGTACTTC
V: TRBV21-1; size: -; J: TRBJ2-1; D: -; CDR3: CASSKTDSVTYNEQFF; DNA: TGTGCCAGCAGTAAAACCGACTCTGTTACCTACAATGAGCAGTTCTTC
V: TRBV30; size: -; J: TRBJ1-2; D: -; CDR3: CAWSVGGGDSYGYTF; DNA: TGTGCCTGGAGTGTAGGGGGAGGGGATAGCTATGGCTACACCTTC
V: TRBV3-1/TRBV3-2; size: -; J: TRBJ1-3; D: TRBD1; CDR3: CASSQVFTGEKNTIYF; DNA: TGTGCCAGCAGCCAAGTGTTTACAGGGGAGAAAAACACCATATATTTT
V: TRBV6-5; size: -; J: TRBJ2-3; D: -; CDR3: CASSYSGGGPDTQYF; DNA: TGTGCCAGCAGTTACTCAGGGGGAGGGCCAGATACGCAGTATTTT
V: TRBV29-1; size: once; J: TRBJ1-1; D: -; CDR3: CSVAGQINTEAFF; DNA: TGCAGCGTTGCCGGACAGATAAACACTGAAGCTTTCTTT
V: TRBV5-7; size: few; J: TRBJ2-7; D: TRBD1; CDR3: CASSLAKDREVEGDEQYF; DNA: TGTGCCAGCAGCTTGGCCAAGGACAGGGAAGTGGAGGGAGACGAGCAGTACTTC
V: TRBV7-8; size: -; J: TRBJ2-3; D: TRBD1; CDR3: CASSLYRDRSTDTQYF; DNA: TGTGCCAGCAGCCTCTACCGGGACAGAAGCACAGATACGCAGTATTTT
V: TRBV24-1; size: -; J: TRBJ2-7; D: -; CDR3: CATSEGATNYEQYF; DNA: TGTGCCACCAGTGAAGGGGCTACCAACTACGAGCAGTACTTC
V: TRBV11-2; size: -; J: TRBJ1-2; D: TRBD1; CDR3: CASSFGDRFYGYTF; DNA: TGTGCCAGCAGCTTCGGGGACAGGTTCTATGGCTACACCTTC
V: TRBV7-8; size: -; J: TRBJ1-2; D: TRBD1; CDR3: CASSRGQDPHYGYTF; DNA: TGTGCCAGCAGCCGAGGACAGGACCCTCACTATGGCTACACCTTC
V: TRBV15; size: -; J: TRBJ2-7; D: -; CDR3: CATSRQTGRNNEQYF; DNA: TGTGCCACCAGCAGGCAGACAGGGAGGAATAACGAGCAGTACTTC
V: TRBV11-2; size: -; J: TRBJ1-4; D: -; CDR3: CASSPNPGDDEKLFF; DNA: TGTGCCAGCAGCCCAAACCCCGGAGACGATGAAAAACTGTTTTTT
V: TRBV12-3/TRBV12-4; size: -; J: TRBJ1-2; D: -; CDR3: CASSLITGGYTF; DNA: TGTGCCAGCAGTTTAATTACAGGCGGCTACACCTTC
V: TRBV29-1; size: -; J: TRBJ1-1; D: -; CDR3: CSAVNTEAFF; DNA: TGCAGCGCTGTAAACACTGAAGCTTTCTTT
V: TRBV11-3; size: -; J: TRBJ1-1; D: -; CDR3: CASSSTVNTEAFF; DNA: TGTGCCAGCAGCTCCACAGTGAACACTGAAGCTTTCTTT
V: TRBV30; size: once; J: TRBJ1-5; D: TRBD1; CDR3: CAWIPGDRAGYQPQHF; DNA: TGTGCCTGGATCCCAGGGGACAGGGCGGGTTATCAGCCCCAGCATTTT
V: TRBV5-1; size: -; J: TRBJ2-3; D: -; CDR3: CASILGQGFSDTQYF; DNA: TGCGCCAGCATTCTTGGGCAGGGATTTTCAGATACGCAGTATTTT
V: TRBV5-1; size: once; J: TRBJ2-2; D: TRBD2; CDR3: CASSLVASGTNTGELFF; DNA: TGCGCCAGCAGCTTGGTGGCTAGCGGGACAAACACCGGGGAGCTGTTTTTT
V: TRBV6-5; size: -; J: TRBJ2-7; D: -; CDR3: CASSWEGVEEQYF; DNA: TGTGCCAGCAGTTGGGAGGGGGTCGAAGAGCAGTACTTC
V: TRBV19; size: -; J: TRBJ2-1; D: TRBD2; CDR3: CASSTSGSYNEQFF; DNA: TGTGCCAGTAGTACTAGCGGGAGCTACAATGAGCAGTTCTTC
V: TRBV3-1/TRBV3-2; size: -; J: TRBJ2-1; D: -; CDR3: CASSQDSVADNEQFF; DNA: TGTGCCAGCAGCCAAGATAGCGTTGCAGACAATGAGCAGTTCTTC
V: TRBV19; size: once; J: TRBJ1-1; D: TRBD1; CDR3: CASIGTGGRTEAFF; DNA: TGTGCCAGTATTGGGACAGGGGGCAGGACTGAAGCTTTCTTT
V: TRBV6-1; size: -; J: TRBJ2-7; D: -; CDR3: CASSDAGLLYEQYF; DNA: TGTGCCAGCAGTGATGCAGGGCTCCTTTACGAGCAGTACTTC
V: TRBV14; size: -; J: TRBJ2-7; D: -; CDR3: CARLYGDTYEQYF; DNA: TGTGCCAGGCTGTACGGGGACACCTACGAGCAGTACTTC
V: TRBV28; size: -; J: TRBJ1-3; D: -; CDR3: CASTPGGSGNTIYF; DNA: TGTGCCAGCACTCCGGGGGGTTCTGGAAACACCATATATTTT
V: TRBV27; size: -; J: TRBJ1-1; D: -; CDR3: CASSLLGGTEAFF; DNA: TGTGCCAGCAGTTTACTAGGGGGCACTGAAGCTTTCTTT
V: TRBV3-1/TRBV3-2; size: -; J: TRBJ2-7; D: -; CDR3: CASSQDQASYEQYF; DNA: TGTGCCAGCAGCCAAGACCAGGCGTCCTACGAGCAGTACTTC
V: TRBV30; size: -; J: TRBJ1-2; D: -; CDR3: CAWSAGRQPLF; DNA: TGTGCCTGGAGTGCGGGCCGACAGCCCCTCTTC
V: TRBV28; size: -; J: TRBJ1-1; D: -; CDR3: CASSSGGRVDEAFF; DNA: TGTGCCAGCAGTTCCGGGGGAAGGGTGGATGAAGCTTTCTTT
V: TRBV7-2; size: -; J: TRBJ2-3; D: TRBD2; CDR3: CASSPQRGGRDTQYF; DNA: TGTGCCAGCAGCCCGCAGCGGGGGGGCAGAGATACGCAGTATTTT
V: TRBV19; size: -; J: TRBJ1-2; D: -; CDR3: CASRPGGAANYGYTF; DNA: TGTGCCAGTCGGCCGGGGGGGGCAGCTAACTATGGCTACACCTTC
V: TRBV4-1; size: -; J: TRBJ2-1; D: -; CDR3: CASSPLRDNNEQFF; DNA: TGCGCCAGCAGCCCCCTCCGCGACAACAATGAGCAGTTCTTC
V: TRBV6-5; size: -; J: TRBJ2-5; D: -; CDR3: CASSYSERQETQYF; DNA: TGTGCCAGCAGTTACTCGGAGCGGCAAGAGACCCAGTACTTC
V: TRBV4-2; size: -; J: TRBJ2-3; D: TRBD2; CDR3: CASSQDLLAGVRGTDTQYF; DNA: TGTGCCAGCAGCCAAGATCTGCTAGCGGGGGTCCGGGGCACAGATACGCAGTATTTT
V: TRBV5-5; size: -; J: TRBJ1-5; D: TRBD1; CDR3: CASSLIPGTGANQPQHF; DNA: TGTGCCAGCAGCCTAATCCCCGGGACAGGGGCAAATCAGCCCCAGCATTTT
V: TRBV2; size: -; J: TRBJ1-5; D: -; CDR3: CASDGYSNQPQHF; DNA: TGTGCCTCCGACGGGTATAGCAATCAGCCCCAGCATTTT
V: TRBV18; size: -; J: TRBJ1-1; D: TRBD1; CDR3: CASSPQGDTEAFF; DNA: TGTGCCAGCTCACCGCAGGGGGACACTGAAGCTTTCTTT
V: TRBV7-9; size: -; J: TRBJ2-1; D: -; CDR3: CASSPTGGNEQFF; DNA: TGTGCCAGCAGCCCCACGGGTGGCAATGAGCAGTTCTTC
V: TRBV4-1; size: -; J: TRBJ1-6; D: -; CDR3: CASSQPSRGANSPLHF; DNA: TGCGCCAGCAGCCAACCTAGTCGGGGGGCAAATTCACCCCTCCACTTT
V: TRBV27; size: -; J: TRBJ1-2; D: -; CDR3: CASRPASEAFGYTF; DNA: TGTGCCAGCAGACCCGCTTCAGAAGCGTTTGGCTACACCTTC
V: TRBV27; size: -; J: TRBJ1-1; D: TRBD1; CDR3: CASSMGQGFAEAFF; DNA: TGTGCCAGCAGTATGGGACAGGGGTTCGCTGAAGCTTTCTTT
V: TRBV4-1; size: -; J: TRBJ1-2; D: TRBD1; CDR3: CASSHPSTGGVDYGYTF; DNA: TGCGCCAGCAGCCATCCATCCACAGGGGGCGTAGACTATGGCTACACCTTC
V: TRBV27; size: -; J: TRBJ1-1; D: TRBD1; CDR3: CASSRGDRRDTEAFF; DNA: TGTGCCAGCAGTAGAGGGGACAGGCGGGACACTGAAGCTTTCTTT
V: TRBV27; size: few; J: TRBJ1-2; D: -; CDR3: CASSLTGNYGYTF; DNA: TGTGCCAGCAGTTTAACCGGGAACTATGGCTACACCTTC